The TCR beta chain described here comes from a study of blood T cell repertoires in COVID-19 (dated by TCRdb to 2019 to 2021). Regarding the study in general: Collaborator samples came from the United States, Italy and Spain and covered acute and convalescent phases of COVID-19. The prospective study material was composed of cDNA or gDNA derived from T cells, B-cell-depleted T cells, or PBMCs. Deeply sampled blood TCRbeta repertoires from subjects exposed to, actively infected with, or recovered from COVID-19 were included in the dataset. The repertoires were released in a freely available public database meant as a resource for research on the immune response to SARS-CoV-2. The samples were drawn from two sources: the first 160 participants of the ongoing ImmuneRACE study, and 950 to 1,500 subjects contributed by 6 global collaborators. Nearly every sample came with metadata listing a de-identified subject ID, COVID-19 status, age in years and sex. Where available, HLA class I and class II types were obtained from metadata supplied by the sample provider rather than from assay-based typing.

In Seattle, one collaborating source enrolled patients while the infection was active and tracked those patients longitudinally over the course of disease. Each collaborating institution followed its own protocols to collect whole blood in K2EDTA tubes. For TCRbeta analysis, collaborator samples were shipped as frozen whole blood, as isolated PBMCs, or as DNA extracted from either sample type. Turning to this clone: What antigen it recognizes has not been identified. No clone much larger than this one lies a single base away; base qualities are absent.

The research as a whole found: How much clinical and demographic metadata was included differed by source and by participant, and the metadata was provided uncurated.

CDR1 and CDR2 were assigned from the germline V gene (reference sequence) as MNHEY and SMNVEV. Measured from the cysteine to the phenylalanine, the CDR3 is 16 residues long. Just the 48-base CDR3 DNA is kept, in frame starting at base 1. Germline trimming amounts to 3 bases on V and 5 bases on J, with 9 as the count of junction bases outside the gene matches. TCRbeta CDR3 regions were amplified from genomic DNA using the immunoSEQ Assay, a bias-controlled multiplex PCR. The authors processed their data as follows. The number of nucleated cells in each sample was estimated by amplification of reference gene primers within the assay. Sequence reads were collapsed and filtered to measure the absolute abundance of every unique TCRbeta CDR3 rearrangement. For each sample, productive Simpson clonality was calculated as the square root of Simpson's diversity index over productive rearrangements. TCRdb provides this immuneACCESS table in a form limited to in-frame rearrangements. Some clones are lacking; in checked studies, under half of them reflect an unresolved V gene, and why the rest are absent is not known. V and J calls and clone size follow that table, whereas D and trimming were derived from the DNA. Within this sample are around 38,000 clones, with roughly 87% of them counted one time only. The ten largest clones add up to roughly 5% of the sample.

Material: peripheral blood. This sequence originates from a man aged 60 to 75 with COVID-19, enrolled during active disease. Recombination linked TRBV27 to TRBJ2-2, and 7 bases in between align with TRBD2. At the DNA level, the sequence is TGTGCCAGCAGTTTGTTGGCGGCGCGGGGGACCGGGGAGCTGTTTTTT. This gives the protein CASSLLAARGTGELFF.